This TCR beta chain originates from a study of blood T cell repertoires in COVID-19. Germline lookup yields CDR1 KGHDR and CDR2 SFDVKD. The CDR3 covers 15 residues. V lost 5 bases to trimming and J lost 3 bases; unmatched junction nucleotides: 5. Libraries were prepared by immunoSEQ multiplex PCR; TCRdb keeps only in-frame clonotypes and omits some of them. The sample records under 200,000 clones, more than 65% being singletons. The sequence was collected from a man aged 60-69 years who had recovered from COVID-19. The sequencing sample was made of PBMCs or T cells enriched from blood (not recorded which). The chain employs TRBV24-1 and TRBJ2-7; TRBD1 agrees at 11 bases. The CDR3, as DNA: TGTGCCACCAGTGGGGGGACAGGGGGTTTCTACGAGCAGTACTTC. Translated: CATSGGTGGFYEQYF.